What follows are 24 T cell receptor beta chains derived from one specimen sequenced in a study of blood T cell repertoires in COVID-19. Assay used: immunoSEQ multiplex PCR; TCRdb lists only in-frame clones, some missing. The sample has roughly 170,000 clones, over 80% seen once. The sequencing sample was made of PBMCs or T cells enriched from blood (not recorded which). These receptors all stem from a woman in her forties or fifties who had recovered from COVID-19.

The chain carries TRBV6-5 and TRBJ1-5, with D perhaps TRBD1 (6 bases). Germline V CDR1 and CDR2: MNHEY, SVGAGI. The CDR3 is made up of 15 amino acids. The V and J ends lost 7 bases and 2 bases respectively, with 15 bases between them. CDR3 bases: TGTGCCAGCAATTCACAGGCAGGGGGCAATCAGCCCCAGCATTTT. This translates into CASNSQAGGNQPQHF.

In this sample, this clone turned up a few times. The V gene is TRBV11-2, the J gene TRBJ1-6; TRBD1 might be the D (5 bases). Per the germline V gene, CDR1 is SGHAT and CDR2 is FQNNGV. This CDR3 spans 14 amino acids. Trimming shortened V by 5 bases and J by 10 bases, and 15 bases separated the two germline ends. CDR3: CASSEDLRGSPLHF. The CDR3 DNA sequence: TGTGCCAGCAGCGAAGATTTAAGGGGATCACCCCTCCACTTT.

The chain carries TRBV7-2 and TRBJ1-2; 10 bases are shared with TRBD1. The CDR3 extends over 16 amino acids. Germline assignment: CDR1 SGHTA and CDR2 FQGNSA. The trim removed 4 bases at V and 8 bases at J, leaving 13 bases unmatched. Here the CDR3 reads CASSSHGTGVIGGYTF. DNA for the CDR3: TGTGCCAGCAGCTCCCACGGGACAGGGGTAATCGGGGGCTACACCTTC.

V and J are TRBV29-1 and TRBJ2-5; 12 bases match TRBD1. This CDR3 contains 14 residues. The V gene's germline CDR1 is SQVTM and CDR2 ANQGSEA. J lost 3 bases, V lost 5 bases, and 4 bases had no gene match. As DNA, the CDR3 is TGCAGCGTTCTGGGACAGGGGGCTGAAGAGACCCAGTACTTC. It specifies CSVLGQGAEETQYF.

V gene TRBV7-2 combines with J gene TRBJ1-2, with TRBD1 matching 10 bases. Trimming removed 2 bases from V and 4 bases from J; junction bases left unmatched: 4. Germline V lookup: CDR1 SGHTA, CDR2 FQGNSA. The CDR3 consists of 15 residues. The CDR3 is CASSLWGQGSYGYTF. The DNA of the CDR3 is TGTGCCAGCAGCTTATGGGGACAGGGGTCCTATGGCTACACCTTC.

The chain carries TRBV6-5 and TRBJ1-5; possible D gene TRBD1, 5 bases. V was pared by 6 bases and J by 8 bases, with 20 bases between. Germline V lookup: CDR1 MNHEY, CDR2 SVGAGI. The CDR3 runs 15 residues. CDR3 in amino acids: CASSVNGGAVEPQHF. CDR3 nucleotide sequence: TGTGCCAGCAGCGTCAATGGAGGGGCCGTGGAGCCCCAGCATTTT.

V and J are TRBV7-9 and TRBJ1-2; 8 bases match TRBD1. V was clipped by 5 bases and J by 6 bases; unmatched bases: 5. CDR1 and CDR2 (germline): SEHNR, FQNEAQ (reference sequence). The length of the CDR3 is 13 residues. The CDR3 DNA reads TGTGCCAGCAGCCTGCTACAGGGGGATGGCTACACCTTC. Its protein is CASSLLQGDGYTF.

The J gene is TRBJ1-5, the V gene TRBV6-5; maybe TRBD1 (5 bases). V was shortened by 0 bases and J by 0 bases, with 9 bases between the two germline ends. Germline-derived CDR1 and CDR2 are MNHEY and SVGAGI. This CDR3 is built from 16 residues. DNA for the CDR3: TGTGCCAGCAGTTACTCCAGACAGTTTAGCAATCAGCCCCAGCATTTT. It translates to CASSYSRQFSNQPQHF.

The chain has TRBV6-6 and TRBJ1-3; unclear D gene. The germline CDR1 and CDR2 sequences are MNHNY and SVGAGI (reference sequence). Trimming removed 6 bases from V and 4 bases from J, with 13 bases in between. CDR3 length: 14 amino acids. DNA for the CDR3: TGTGCCAGCAGCCGGGGAGGTAACGGAAACACCATATATTTT. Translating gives CASSRGGNGNTIYF.

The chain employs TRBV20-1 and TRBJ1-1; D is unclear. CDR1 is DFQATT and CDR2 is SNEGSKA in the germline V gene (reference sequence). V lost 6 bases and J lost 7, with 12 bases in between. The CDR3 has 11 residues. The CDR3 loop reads CSANQDIEAFF. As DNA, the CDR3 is TGCAGTGCGAACCAGGATATTGAAGCTTTCTTT.

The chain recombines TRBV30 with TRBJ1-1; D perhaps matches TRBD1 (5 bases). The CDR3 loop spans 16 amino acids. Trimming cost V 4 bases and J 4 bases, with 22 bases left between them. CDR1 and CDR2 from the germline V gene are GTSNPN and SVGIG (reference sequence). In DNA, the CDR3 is TGTGCCTGGAAGGTTCGGCAGGGTGTGGTAGGCACTGAAGCTTTCTTT. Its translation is CAWKVRQGVVGTEAFF. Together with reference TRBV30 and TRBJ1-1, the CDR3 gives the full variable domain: SQTIHQWPATLVQPVGSPLSLECTVEGTSNPNLYWYRQAAGRGLQLLFYSVGIGQISSEVPQNLSASRPQDRQFILSSKKLLLSDSGFYLCAWKVRQGVVGTEAFFGQGTRLTVV.

CDR3 coding DNA: TGCAGCGCCGGACTAGCGGGGCAAGAGACCCAGTACTTC. This gives the protein CSAGLAGQETQYF. The rearrangement joins TRBV29-1 to TRBJ2-5; 12 positions match TRBD2. V dropped 7 bases and J dropped 2; count of bases not matched to a gene: 2. There are 13 residues in the CDR3. Germline CDR1 reads SQVTM; CDR2 reads ANQGSEA.

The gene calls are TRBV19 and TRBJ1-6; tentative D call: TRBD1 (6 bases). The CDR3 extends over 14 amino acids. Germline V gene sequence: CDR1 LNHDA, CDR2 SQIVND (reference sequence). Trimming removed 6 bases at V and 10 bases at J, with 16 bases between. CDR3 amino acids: CASSEQGIYSPLHF. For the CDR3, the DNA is TGTGCCAGTAGCGAACAGGGAATTTACTCACCCCTCCACTTT.

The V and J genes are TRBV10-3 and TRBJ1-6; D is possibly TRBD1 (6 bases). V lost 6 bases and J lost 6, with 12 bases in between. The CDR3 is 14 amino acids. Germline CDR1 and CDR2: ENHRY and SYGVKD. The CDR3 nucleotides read TGTGCCATCAGATCTGAACAGGGTAATTCACCCCTCCACTTT. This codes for CAIRSEQGNSPLHF.

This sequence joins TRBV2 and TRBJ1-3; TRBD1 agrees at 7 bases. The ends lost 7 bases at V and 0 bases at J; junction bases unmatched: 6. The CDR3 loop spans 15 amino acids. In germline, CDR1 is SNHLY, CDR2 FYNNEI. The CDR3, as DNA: TGTGCCAGCACTGGTAGGGGGCTCTCTGGAAACACCATATATTTT. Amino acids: CASTGRGLSGNTIYF. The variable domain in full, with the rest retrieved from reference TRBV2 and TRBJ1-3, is EPEVTQTPSHQVTQMGQEVILRCVPISNHLYFYWYRQILGQKVEFLVSFYNNEISEKSEIFDDQFSVERPDGSNFTLKIRSTKLEDSAMYFCASTGRGLSGNTIYFGEGSWLTVV.

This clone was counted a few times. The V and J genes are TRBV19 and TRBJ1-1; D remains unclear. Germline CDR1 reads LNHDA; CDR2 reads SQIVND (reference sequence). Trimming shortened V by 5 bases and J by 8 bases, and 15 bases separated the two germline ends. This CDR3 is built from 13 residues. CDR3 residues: CASSERQRDEAFF. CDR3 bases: TGTGCCAGTAGTGAACGGCAGCGAGACGAAGCTTTCTTT.

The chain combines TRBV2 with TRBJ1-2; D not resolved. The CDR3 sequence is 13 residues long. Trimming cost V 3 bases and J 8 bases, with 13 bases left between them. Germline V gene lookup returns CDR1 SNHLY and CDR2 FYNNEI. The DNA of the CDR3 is TGTGCCAGCAGTGAGGTTATGCGTGTGGGCTACACCTTC. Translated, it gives CASSEVMRVGYTF.

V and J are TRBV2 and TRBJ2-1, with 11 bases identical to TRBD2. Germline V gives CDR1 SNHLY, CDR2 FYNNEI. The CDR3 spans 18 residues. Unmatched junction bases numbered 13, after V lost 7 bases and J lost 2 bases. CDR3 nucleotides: TGTGCCAGCACTCTGGGAGGGCTAGCGGGAGGTACCTACAATGAGCAGTTCTTC. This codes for CASTLGGLAGGTYNEQFF.

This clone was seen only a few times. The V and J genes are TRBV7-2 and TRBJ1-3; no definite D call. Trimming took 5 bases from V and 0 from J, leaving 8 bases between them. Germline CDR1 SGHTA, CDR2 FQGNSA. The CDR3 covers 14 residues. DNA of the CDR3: TGTGCCAGCAGCGAACAGTTCTCTGGAAACACCATATATTTT. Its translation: CASSEQFSGNTIYF.

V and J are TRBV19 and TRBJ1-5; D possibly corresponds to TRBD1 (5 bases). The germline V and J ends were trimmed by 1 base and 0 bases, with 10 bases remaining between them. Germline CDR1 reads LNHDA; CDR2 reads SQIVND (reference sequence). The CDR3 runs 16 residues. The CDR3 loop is CASSIGGVYSNQPQHF. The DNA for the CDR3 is TGTGCCAGTAGTATAGGGGGGGTGTATAGCAATCAGCCCCAGCATTTT.

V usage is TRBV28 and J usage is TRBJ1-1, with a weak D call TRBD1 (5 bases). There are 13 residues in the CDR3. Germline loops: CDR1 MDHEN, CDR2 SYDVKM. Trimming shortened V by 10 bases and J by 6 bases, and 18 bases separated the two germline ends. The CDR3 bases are TGTGCCACAACAGGCCTCATAGGGGCTGAAGCTTTCTTT. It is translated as CATTGLIGAEAFF.

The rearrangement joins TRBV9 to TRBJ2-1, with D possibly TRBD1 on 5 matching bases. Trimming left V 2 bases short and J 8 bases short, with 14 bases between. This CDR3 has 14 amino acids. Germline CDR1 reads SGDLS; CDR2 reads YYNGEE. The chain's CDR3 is CASSVGRPRDEQFF. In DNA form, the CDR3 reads TGTGCCAGCAGCGTCGGCAGGCCCAGGGATGAGCAGTTCTTC. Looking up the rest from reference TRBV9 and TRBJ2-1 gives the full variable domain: DSGVTQTPKHLITATGQRVTLRCSPRSGDLSVYWYQQSLDQGLQFLIQYYNGEERAKGNILERFSAQQFPDLHSELNLSSLELGDSALYFCASSVGRPRDEQFFGPGTRLTVL.

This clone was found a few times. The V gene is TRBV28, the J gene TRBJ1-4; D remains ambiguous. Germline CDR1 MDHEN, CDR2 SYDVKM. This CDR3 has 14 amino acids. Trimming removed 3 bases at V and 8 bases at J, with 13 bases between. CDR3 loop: CASSLSSRNEKLFF. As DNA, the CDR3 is TGTGCCAGCAGTTTGTCTTCCAGAAACGAAAAACTGTTTTTT.

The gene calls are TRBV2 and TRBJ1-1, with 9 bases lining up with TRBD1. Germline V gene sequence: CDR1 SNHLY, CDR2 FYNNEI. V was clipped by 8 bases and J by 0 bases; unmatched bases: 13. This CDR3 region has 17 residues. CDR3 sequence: CASLRTGTGKLNTEAFF. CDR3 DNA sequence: TGTGCCAGCCTAAGGACCGGGACAGGGAAGTTGAACACTGAAGCTTTCTTT.